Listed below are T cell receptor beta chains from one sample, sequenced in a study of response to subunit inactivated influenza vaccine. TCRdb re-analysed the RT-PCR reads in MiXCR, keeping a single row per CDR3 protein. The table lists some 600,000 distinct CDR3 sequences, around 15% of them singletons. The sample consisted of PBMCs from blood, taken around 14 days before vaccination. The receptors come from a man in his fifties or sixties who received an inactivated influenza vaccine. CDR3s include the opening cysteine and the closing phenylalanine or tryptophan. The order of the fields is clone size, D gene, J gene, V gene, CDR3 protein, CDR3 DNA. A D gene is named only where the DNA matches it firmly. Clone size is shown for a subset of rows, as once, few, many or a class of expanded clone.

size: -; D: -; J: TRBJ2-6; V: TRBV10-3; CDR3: CAIREIGSGANVLTF; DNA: TGTGCCATCAGGGAAATCGGGTCTGGGGCCAACGTCCTGACTTTC
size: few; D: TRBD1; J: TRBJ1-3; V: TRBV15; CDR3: CATSSRGTADFGNTIYF; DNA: TGTGCCACCAGCAGCCGAGGGACAGCCGATTTTGGAAACACCATATATTTT
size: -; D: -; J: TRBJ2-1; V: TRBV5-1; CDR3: CASSSVTRRGPPNNEQFF; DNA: TGCGCCAGCAGCTCGGTAACACGGCGGGGGCCACCCAACAATGAGCAGTTCTTC
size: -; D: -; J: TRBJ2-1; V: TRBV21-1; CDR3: CASSTRLAAHGDEQFF; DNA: TGTGCCAGCAGCACACGACTAGCGGCCCATGGGGATGAGCAGTTCTTC
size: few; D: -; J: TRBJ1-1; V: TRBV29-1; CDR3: CSVARNWNTEAFF; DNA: TGCAGCGTTGCTAGGAATTGGAACACTGAAGCTTTCTTT
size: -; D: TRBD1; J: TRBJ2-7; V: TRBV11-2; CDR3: CASTDRAYEQYF; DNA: TGTGCCAGCACCGACAGGGCCTACGAGCAGTACTTC
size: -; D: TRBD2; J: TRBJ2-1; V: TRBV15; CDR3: CATSRDPPSGSSSYNEQFF; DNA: TGTGCCACCAGCAGAGATCCTCCTAGCGGGTCAAGCTCCTACAATGAGCAGTTCTTC
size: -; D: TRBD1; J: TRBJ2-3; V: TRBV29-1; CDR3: CSVDPSLKGAPTDTQYF; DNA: TGCAGCGTTGACCCATCATTGAAGGGGGCGCCGACAGATACGCAGTATTTT
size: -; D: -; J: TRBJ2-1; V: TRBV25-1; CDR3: CASSELTGYNEQFF; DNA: TGTGCCAGCAGTGAATTAACTGGATACAATGAGCAGTTCTTC
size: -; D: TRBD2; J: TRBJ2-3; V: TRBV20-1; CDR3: CSGLFLAGYTDTQYF; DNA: TGCAGTGGACTATTTCTAGCGGGATACACAGATACGCAGTATTTT
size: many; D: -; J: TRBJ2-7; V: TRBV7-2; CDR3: CASSLDGPYEQYF; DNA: TGTGCCAGCAGCTTGGACGGTCCCTACGAGCAGTACTTC
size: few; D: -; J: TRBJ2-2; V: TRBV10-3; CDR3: CAISDRQNTGELFF; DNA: TGTGCCATCAGTGATCGTCAGAACACCGGGGAGCTGTTTTTT
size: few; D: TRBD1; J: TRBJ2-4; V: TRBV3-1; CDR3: CASSPGTALAKNIQYF; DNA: TGTGCCAGCAGCCCGGGGACAGCGCTAGCCAAAAACATTCAGTACTTC
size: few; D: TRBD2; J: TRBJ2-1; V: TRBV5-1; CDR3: CASSLAERGGTYNEQFF; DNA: TGCGCCAGCAGCTTGGCGGAGCGGGGGGGCACCTACAATGAGCAGTTCTTC
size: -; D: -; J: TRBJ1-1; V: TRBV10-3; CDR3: CAIRDYYTEAFF; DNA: TGTGCCATCAGAGACTACTACACTGAAGCTTTCTTT